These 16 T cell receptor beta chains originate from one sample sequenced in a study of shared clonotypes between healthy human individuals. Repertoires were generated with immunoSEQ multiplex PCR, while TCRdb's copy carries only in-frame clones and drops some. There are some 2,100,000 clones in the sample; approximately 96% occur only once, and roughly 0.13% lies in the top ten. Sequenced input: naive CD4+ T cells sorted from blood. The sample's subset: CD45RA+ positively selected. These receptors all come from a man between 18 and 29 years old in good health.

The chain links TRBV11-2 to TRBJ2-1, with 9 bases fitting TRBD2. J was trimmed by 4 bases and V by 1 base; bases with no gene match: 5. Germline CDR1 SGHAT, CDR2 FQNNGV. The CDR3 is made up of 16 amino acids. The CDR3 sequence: CASSLGASGNYNEQFF. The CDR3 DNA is TGTGCCAGCAGCTTAGGGGCTAGCGGGAATTACAATGAGCAGTTCTTC.

As DNA, the CDR3 is TGCAGCGGGAGGGACAATGAAGCTTTCTTT. Amino acid sequence: CSGRDNEAFF. V gene TRBV29-1 combines with J gene TRBJ1-1, with D possibly matching TRBD1 (6 bases). Germline CDR1 is SQVTM and CDR2 is ANQGSEA. The CDR3 sequence is 10 residues long. With 7 bases removed from V and 7 bases from J, the gap between germline ends came to 10 bases. Full variable domain (rest looked up from reference TRBV29-1 and TRBJ1-1): SAVISQKPSRDICQRGTSLTIQCQVDSQVTMMFWYRQQPGQSLTLIATANQGSEATYESGFVIDKFPISRPNLTFSTLTVSNMSPEDSSIYLCSGRDNEAFFGQGTRLTVV.

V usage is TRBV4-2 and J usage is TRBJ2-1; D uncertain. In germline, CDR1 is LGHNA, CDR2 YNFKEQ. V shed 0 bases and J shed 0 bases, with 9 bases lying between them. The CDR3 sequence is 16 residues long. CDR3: CASSQDIRSSYNEQFF. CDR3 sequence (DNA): TGTGCCAGCAGCCAAGATATAAGGAGCTCCTACAATGAGCAGTTCTTC.

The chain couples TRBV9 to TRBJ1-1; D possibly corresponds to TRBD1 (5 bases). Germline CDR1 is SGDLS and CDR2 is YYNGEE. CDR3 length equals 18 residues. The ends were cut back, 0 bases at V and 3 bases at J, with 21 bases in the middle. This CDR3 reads CASSVGQGTLGRDTEAFF. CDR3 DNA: TGTGCCAGCAGCGTAGGGCAGGGCACCCTAGGGAGAGACACTGAAGCTTTCTTT.

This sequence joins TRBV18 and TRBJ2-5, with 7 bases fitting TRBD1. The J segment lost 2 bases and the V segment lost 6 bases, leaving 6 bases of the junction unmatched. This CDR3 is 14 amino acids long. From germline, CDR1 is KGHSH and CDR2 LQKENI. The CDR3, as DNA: TGTGCCAGCTCGGTTACGACAGGGCAAGAGACCCAGTACTTC. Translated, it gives CASSVTTGQETQYF.

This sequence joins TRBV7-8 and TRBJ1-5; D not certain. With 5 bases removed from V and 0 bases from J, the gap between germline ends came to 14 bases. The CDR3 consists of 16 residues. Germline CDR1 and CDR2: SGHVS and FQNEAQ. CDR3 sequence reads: CASSPLPGNSNQPQHF. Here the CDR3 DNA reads TGTGCCAGCAGCCCGCTTCCGGGTAATAGCAATCAGCCCCAGCATTTT.

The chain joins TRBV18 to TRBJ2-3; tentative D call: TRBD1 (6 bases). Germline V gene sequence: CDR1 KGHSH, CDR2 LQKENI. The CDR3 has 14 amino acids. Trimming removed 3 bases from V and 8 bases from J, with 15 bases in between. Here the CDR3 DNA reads TGTGCCAGCTCACCGTCGGAACAGGGAGCTACGCAGTATTTT. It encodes CASSPSEQGATQYF.

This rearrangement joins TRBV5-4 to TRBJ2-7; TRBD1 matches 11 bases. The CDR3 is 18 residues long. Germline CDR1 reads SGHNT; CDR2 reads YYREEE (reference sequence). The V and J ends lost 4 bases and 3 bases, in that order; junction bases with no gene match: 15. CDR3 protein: CASSTIGTGGRRGYEQYF. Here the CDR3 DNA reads TGTGCCAGCAGCACAATAGGGACAGGGGGACGTCGGGGCTACGAGCAGTACTTC.

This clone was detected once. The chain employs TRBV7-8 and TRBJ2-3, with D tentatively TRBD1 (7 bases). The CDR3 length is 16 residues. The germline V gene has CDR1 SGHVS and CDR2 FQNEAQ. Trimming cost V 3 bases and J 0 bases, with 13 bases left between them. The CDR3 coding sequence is TGTGCCAGCAGCTTCCCCGGGGGACAGAGCACAGATACGCAGTATTTT. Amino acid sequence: CASSFPGGQSTDTQYF. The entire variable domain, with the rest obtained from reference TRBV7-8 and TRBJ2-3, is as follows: GAGVSQSPRYKVAKRGQDVALRCDPISGHVSLFWYQQALGQGPEFLTYFQNEAQLDKSGLPSDRFFAERPEGSVSTLKIQRTQQEDSAVYLCASSFPGGQSTDTQYFGPGTRLTVL.

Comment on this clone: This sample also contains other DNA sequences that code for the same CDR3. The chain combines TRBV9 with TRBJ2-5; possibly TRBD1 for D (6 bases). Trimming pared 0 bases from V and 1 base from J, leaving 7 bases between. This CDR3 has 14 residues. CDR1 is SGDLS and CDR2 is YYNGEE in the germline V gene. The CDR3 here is CASSVEGVQETQYF. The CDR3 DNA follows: TGTGCCAGCAGCGTAGAGGGGGTCCAAGAGACCCAGTACTTC. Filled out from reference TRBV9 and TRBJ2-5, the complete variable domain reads DSGVTQTPKHLITATGQRVTLRCSPRSGDLSVYWYQQSLDQGLQFLIQYYNGEERAKGNILERFSAQQFPDLHSELNLSSLELGDSALYFCASSVEGVQETQYFGPGTRLLVL.

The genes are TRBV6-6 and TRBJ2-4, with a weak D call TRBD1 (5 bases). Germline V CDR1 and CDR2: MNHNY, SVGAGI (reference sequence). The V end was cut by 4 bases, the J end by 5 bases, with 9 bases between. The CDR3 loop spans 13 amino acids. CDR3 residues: CASSFTGQNIQYF. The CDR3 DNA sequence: TGTGCCAGCAGTTTTACAGGCCAAAACATTCAGTACTTC.

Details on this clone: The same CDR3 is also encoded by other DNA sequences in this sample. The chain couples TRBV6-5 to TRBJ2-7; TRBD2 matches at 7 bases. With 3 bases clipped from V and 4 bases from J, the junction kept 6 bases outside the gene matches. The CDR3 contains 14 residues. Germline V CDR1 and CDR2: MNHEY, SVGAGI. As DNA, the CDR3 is TGTGCCAGCAGTTATCGCGGGGGAGCTTACGAGCAGTACTTC. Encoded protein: CASSYRGGAYEQYF.

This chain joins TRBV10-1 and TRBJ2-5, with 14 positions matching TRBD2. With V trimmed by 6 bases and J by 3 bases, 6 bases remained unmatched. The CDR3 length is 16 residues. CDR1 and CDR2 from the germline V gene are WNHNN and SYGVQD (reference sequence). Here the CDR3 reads CASRGTSGSREETQYF. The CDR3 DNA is TGCGCCAGCAGAGGGACTAGCGGGAGTAGGGAAGAGACCCAGTACTTC.

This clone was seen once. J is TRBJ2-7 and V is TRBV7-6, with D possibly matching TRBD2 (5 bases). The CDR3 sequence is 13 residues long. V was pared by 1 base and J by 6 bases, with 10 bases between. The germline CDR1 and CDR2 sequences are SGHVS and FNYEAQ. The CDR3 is CASSLGGSGEQYF. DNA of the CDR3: TGTGCCAGCAGCTTAGGAGGGTCGGGCGAGCAGTACTTC. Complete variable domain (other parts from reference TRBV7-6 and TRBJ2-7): GAGVSQSPRYKVTKRGQDVALRCDPISGHVSLYWYRQALGQGPEFLTYFNYEAQQDKSGLPNDRFSAERPEGSISTLTIQRTEQRDSAMYRCASSLGGSGEQYFGPGTRLTVT.

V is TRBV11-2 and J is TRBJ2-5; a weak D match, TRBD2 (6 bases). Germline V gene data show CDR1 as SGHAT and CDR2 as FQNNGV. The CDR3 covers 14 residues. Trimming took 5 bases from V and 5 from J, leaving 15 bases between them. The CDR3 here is CASSPIGGAETQYF. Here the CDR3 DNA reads TGTGCCAGCAGCCCCATTGGAGGGGCGGAGACCCAGTACTTC.

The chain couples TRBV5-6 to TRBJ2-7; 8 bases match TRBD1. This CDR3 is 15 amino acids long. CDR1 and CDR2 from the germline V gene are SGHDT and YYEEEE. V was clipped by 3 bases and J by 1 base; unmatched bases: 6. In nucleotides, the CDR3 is TGTGCCAGCAGCTCAGACAGGGGAGCATCCTACGAGCAGTACTTC. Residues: CASSSDRGASYEQYF.